These 3 T cell receptor beta chains share one sample of origin, sequenced in a study of T-cell memory formation after mild COVID-19. TCRdb analysed the 5' RACE reads with MiXCR anew, one entry per CDR3 protein. The sample carries under 250,000 distinct CDR3 sequences, over 9% recorded once. Sequenced input: PBMCs or a T cell subset sorted from them (not recorded which). The origin of the receptors is a man younger than 35 who had mild COVID-19 (a few samples of this study predate the infection). Cell type and time point are not known.

The gene calls are TRBV12-3 or TRBV12-4 and TRBJ2-2, with TRBD2 matching over 7 bases. Germline trimming cut 7 bases from V and 6 bases from J; bases unmatched to any gene: 11. The CDR3 length is 15 residues. The CDR3 region has the DNA TGTGCCAGCAATTTGGCGGGGGAGGTGCCCGGGGAGCTGTTTTTT. Amino acids: CASNLAGEVPGELFF.

CDR3 region: CASSSDPGGYTF. CDR3 sequence (DNA): TGTGCCAGCAGCTCTGACCCTGGGGGCTACACCTTC. This chain links TRBV7-9 with TRBJ1-2; D not certain. CDR1 and CDR2 from the germline V gene are SEHNR and FQNEAQ (reference sequence). The CDR3 covers 12 residues. V gave up 4 bases and J gave up 8 bases, with 11 bases separating them.

V and J are TRBV6-6 and TRBJ1-2; tentatively, D is TRBD1 (5 bases). The CDR3 is made up of 12 amino acids. V shed 9 bases and J shed 2 bases, with 10 bases lying between them. Germline assignment: CDR1 MNHNY and CDR2 SVGAGI (reference sequence). Here the CDR3 DNA reads TGTGCCAGTGCGCGGGACAACTATGGCTACACCTTC. This encodes CASARDNYGYTF.